This TCR beta chain was sequenced in a study of beta chain features in type 1 diabetes. Study-level results: The study found moderately but significantly shorter TCRB CDR3s in all four CD4+ subsets of Type 1 diabetes patients.

This clone has a handful of counts. What it binds is unknown. The germline V gene has CDR1 SQVTM and CDR2 ANQGSEA. The CDR3 sequence is 12 residues long. The V end was cut by 4 bases, the J end by 2 bases, with 6 bases between. Every bit of the isolated RNA underwent reverse transcription, so sequencing read expressed TCRB transcripts. An average of about 3.5 million reads was obtained for naive, central memory and regulatory T cell samples. Using immunoSEQ multiplex PCR, the repertoire was profiled, and TCRdb retains in-frame clones only, with some absent. The sample consists of over 650,000 clones, around 15% of them appearing once.

The chain recombines TRBV29-1 with TRBJ1-3; D is perhaps TRBD1 (5 bases). The receptor was isolated from a man between 18 and 29 years old with type 1 diabetes. Sequenced sample: naive CD4+ T cells from blood. CDR3 nucleotides: TGCAGCGTTGCGGACACTGGAAACACCATATATTTT. Amino acid sequence: CSVADTGNTIYF.